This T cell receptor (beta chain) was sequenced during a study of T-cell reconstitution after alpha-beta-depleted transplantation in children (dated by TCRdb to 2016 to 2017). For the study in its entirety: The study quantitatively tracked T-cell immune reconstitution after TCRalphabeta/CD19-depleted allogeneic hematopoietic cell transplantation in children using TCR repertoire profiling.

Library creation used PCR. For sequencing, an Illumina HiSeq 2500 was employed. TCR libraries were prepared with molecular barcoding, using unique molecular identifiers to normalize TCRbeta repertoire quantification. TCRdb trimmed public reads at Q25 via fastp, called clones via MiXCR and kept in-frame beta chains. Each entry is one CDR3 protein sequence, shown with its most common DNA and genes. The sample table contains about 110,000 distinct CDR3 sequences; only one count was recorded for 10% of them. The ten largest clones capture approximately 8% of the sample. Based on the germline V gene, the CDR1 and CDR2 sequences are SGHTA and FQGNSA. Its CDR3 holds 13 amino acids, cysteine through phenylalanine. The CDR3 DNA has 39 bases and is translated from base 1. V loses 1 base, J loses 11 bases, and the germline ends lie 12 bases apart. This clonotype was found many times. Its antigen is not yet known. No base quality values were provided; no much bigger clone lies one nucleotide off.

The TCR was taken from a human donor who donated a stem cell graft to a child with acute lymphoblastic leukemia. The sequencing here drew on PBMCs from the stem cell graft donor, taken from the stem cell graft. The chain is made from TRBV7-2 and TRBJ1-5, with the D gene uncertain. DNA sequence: TGTGCCAGCAGCTTAGATGGCGGACTTACCCAGCATTTT. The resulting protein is CASSLDGGLTQHF.